This T cell receptor (beta chain) was observed in a study of shared clonotypes between healthy human individuals. CD8 cells regarded as naive lacked CD45RO, were positively chosen for CCR7, and omitted terminally differentiated effector memory CD45RA+ cells. The CDR3 length is 13 residues. Germline V CDR1 and CDR2: MNHEY, SVGAGI. V shed 6 bases and J shed 4 bases, with 12 bases lying between them. Data came from immunoSEQ multiplex PCR; TCRdb stores just in-frame clones and leaves some out. Of approximately 840,000 clones in the sample, approximately 96% were seen once. The receptor was derived from a man in his thirties or forties in good health. J is TRBJ1-1 and V is TRBV6-5; no definite D call. The sample consisted of naive CD8+ T cells sorted from blood. The CDR3 DNA is TGTGCCAGCAGCCCGGGTCGGGGCACTGAAGCTTTCTTT. Protein sequence: CASSPGRGTEAFF.